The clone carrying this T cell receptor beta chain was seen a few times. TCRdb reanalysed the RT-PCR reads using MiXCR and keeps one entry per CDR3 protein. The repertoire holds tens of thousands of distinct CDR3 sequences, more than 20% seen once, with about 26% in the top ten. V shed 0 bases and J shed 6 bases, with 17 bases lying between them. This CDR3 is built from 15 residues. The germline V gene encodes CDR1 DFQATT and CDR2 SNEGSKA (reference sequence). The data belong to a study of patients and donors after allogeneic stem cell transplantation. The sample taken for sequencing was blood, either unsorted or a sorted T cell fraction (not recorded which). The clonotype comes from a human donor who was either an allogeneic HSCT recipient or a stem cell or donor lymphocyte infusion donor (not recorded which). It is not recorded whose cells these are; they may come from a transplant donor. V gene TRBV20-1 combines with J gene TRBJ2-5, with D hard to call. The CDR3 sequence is CSARDQELDWKTQYF. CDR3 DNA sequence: TGCAGTGCTAGAGATCAAGAGCTAGACTGGAAGACCCAGTACTTC.